The 7 T cell receptor beta chains presented below share a single source sample, sequenced in a study of blood T cell repertoires in COVID-19. Clones were read by immunoSEQ multiplex PCR, and TCRdb kept only the in-frame ones, dropping some. Of 210,000 or so clones in the sample, approximately 84% were seen once. Specimen: peripheral blood. The receptor set was obtained from a woman aged 70-85 years with active or convalescent COVID-19.

The gene calls are TRBV7-2 and TRBJ2-5; 8 bases line up with TRBD2. The ends lost 4 bases at V and 2 bases at J; junction bases unmatched: 6. Looked up from germline, CDR1 is SGHTA and CDR2 is FQGNSA. There are 15 residues in the CDR3. In DNA form, the CDR3 reads TGTGCCAGCAGCTCGGGACTAGTTGGGCAAGAGACCCAGTACTTC. This sequence encodes CASSSGLVGQETQYF.

This clone showed up just a few times. J is TRBJ2-5 and V is TRBV12-5, with 8 bases identical to TRBD1. V dropped 6 bases and J dropped 4; count of bases not matched to a gene: 7. The germline V gene has CDR1 LGHNT and CDR2 FRNRAP. The CDR3 length is 14 residues. The CDR3 loop reads CASGPDTGGETQYF. In DNA form, the CDR3 reads TGTGCTAGTGGCCCCGACACAGGGGGAGAGACCCAGTACTTC.

V usage is TRBV6-4 and J usage is TRBJ2-1, with 10 bases matching TRBD2. The V gene's germline CDR1 is MRHNA and CDR2 SNTAGT. The V and J ends lost 8 bases and 6 bases, in that order; junction bases with no gene match: 7. The CDR3 is 14 residues long. The CDR3 loop reads CASGAGGPGNEQFF. CDR3 sequence (DNA): TGTGCCAGCGGAGCGGGAGGGCCGGGCAATGAGCAGTTCTTC.

The genes are TRBV6-5 and TRBJ2-1, with 7 bases matching TRBD2. The CDR3 loop spans 14 amino acids. The J segment lost 3 bases and the V segment lost 6 bases, leaving 5 bases of the junction unmatched. Germline CDR1 MNHEY, CDR2 SVGAGI. CDR3 residues: CASSRTRDYNEQFF. The DNA of the CDR3 is TGTGCCAGCAGCAGGACTAGGGACTACAATGAGCAGTTCTTC.

The chain combines TRBV20-1 with TRBJ2-2; 7 nucleotides agree with TRBD2. Germline V gene data show CDR1 as DFQATT and CDR2 as SNEGSKA (reference sequence). V lost 5 bases, J lost 3 bases, and 9 bases stayed unmatched. The length of the CDR3 is 15 residues. CDR3 nucleotides: TGCAGTGCTCGTGTTAACGCGGGGGACACCGGGGAGCTGTTTTTT. Residues: CSARVNAGDTGELFF.

The chain carries TRBV19 and TRBJ1-2; TRBD1 matches at 8 bases. Germline CDR1 reads LNHDA; CDR2 reads SQIVND (reference sequence). J was trimmed by 9 bases and V by 4 bases; bases with no gene match: 10. This CDR3 comprises 14 residues. The CDR3, as DNA: TGTGCCAGTAGTACTGGACAGGGAGCGGGTCGCTACACCTTC. Its translation: CASSTGQGAGRYTF.

The chain couples TRBV5-6 to TRBJ2-1; TRBD2 might be the D (5 bases). V lost 2 bases and J 8 bases, leaving 11 bases between the germline ends. CDR1 is SGHDT, CDR2 YYEEEE, per germline. This CDR3 is 13 amino acids long. This CDR3 is CASSFGSEDEQFF. The CDR3 DNA reads as TGTGCCAGCAGCTTTGGGAGTGAGGATGAGCAGTTCTTC.